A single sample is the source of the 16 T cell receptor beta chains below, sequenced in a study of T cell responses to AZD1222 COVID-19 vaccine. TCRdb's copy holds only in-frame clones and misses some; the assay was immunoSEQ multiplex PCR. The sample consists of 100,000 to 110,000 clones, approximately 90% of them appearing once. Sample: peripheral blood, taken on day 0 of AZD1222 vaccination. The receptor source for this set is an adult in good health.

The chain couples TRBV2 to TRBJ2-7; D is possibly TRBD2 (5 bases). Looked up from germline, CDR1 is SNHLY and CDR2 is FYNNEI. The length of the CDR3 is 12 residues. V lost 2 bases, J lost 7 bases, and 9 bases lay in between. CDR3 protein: CASSEIGEEQYF. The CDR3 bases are TGTGCCAGCAGTGAAATCGGGGAGGAGCAGTACTTC.

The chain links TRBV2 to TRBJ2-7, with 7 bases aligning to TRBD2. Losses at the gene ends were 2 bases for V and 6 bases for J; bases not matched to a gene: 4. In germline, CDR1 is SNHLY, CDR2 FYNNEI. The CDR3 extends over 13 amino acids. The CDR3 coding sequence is TGTGCCAGCAGTGAAAAAGGGAGGGGCGAGCAGTACTTC. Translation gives CASSEKGRGEQYF.

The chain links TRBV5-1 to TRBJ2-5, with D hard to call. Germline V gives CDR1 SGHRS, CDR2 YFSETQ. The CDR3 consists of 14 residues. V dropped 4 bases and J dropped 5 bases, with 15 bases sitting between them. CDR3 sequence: CASSVPGEEETQYF. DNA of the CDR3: TGCGCCAGCAGCGTGCCGGGCGAGGAGGAGACCCAGTACTTC.

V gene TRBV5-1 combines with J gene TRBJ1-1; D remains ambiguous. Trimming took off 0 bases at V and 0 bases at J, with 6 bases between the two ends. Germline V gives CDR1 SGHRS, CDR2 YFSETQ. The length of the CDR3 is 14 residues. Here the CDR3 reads CASSLGHLNTEAFF. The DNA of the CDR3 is TGCGCCAGCAGCTTGGGCCACTTGAACACTGAAGCTTTCTTT.

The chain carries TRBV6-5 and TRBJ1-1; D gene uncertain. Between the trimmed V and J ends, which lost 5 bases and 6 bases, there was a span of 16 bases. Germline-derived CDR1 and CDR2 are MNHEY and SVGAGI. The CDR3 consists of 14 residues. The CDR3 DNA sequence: TGTGCCAGCAGTCAACACCATGAGAGATCTGAAGCTTTCTTT. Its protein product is CASSQHHERSEAFF.

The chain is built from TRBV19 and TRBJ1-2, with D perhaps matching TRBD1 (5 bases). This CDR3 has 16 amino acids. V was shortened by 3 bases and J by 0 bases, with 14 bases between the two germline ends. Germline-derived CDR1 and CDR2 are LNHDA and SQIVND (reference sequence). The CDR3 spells CASSIAGTGTNYGYTF. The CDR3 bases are TGTGCCAGTAGTATTGCCGGGACCGGAACTAACTATGGCTACACCTTC.

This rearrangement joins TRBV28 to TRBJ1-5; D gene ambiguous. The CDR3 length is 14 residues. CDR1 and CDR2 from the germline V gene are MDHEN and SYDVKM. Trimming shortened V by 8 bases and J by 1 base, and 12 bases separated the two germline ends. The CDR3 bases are TGTGCCAGCCGCCCCTGGGGAAGCAATCAGCCCCAGCATTTT. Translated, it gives CASRPWGSNQPQHF.

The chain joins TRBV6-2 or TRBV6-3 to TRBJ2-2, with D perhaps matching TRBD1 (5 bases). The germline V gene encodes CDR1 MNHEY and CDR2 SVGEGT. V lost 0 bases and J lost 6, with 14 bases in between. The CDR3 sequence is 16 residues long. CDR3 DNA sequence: TGTGCCAGCAGTTACTCGACACGGACACCCCCCGGGGAGCTGTTTTTT. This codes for CASSYSTRTPPGELFF.

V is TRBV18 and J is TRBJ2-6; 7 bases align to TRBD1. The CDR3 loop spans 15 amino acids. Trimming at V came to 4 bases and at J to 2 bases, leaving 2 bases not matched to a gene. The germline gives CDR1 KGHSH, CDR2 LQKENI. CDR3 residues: CASSRDRAGANVLTF. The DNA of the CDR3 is TGTGCCAGCTCACGTGACAGGGCTGGGGCCAACGTCCTGACTTTC.

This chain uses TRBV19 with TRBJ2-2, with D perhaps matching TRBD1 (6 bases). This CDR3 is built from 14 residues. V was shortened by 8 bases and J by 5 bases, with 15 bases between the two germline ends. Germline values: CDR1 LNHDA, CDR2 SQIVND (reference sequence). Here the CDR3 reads CASVNRDGTGELFF. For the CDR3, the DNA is TGTGCCAGTGTTAACAGGGATGGAACCGGGGAGCTGTTTTTT.

The CDR3 is CASSPSQGDGYTF. The CDR3 coding sequence is TGTGCCAGCAGCCCGTCCCAGGGAGATGGCTACACCTTC. The V call is TRBV11-3, the J call TRBJ1-2; tentatively, D is TRBD1 (5 bases). This CDR3 comprises 13 residues. V was cut by 5 bases and J by 6 bases, with 13 bases left in between. From germline, CDR1 is SGHNT and CDR2 YENEEA.

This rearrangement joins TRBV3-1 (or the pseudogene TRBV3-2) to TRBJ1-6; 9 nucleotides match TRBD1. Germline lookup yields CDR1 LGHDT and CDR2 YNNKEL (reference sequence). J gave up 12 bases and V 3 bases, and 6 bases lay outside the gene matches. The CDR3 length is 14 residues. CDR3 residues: CASSHPGQGRPLHF. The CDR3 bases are TGTGCCAGCAGCCACCCCGGACAGGGGAGACCCCTCCACTTT.

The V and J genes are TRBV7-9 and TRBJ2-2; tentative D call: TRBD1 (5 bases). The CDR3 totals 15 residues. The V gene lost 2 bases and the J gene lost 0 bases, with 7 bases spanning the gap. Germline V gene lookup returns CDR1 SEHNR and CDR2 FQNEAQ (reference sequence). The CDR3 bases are TGTGCCAGCAGCTTACAGGACACGAACACCGGGGAGCTGTTTTTT. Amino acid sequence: CASSLQDTNTGELFF.

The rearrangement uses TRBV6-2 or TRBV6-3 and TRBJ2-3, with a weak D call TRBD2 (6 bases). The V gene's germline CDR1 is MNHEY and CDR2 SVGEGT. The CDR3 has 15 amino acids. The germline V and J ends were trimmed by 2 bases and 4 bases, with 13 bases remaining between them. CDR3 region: CASSYPRELPDTQYF. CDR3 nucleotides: TGTGCCAGCAGTTACCCCCGGGAGTTACCAGATACGCAGTATTTT.

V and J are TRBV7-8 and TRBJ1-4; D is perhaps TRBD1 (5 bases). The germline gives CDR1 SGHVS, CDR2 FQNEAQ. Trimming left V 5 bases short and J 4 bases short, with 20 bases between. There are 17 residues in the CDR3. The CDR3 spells CASSPENGGTDNEKLFF. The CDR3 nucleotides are TGTGCCAGCAGCCCAGAGAACGGCGGGACGGATAATGAAAAACTGTTTTTT.

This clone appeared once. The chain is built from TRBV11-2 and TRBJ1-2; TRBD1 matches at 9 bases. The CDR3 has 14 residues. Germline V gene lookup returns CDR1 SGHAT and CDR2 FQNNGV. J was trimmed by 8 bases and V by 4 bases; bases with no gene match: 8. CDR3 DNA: TGTGCCAGCAGCTACGCAGGGACAGGGCGCGGCTACACCTTC. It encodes CASSYAGTGRGYTF.